This T cell receptor beta chain was found in a study of cytotoxic CD8 clonotypes in ibrutinib-treated CLL. Trimming took off 0 bases at V and 5 bases at J, with 13 bases between the two ends. This CDR3 region has 15 residues. Germline CDR1 is MGHRA and CDR2 is YSYEKL. Repertoires were generated with immunoSEQ multiplex PCR, while TCRdb's copy carries only in-frame clones and drops some. The sample has around 150,000 clones, 80% seen once; the top ten hold about 7.6%. General study findings and limits: Public clonotypes proved infrequent, and on treatment they shrank or remained steady.

On this clone: What it binds is not known.

The TCR was taken from a human donor with chronic lymphocytic leukemia. The rearrangement uses TRBV4-1 and TRBJ2-5; D tentatively fits TRBD1 or TRBD2 (6 bases each). Here the sequenced sample was PBMCs, taken after 36 months of ibrutinib treatment. The CDR3 loop reads CASSQDLGAGETQYF. The DNA for the CDR3 is TGCGCCAGCAGCCAAGATCTGGGGGCGGGGGAGACCCAGTACTTC.